Listed below are T cell receptor beta chains from one sample, sequenced in a study of CD8 T cells in ankylosing spondylitis. TCRdb itself ran the 5' RACE reads through MiXCR, one entry per CDR3 protein. The sample shows fewer than 550,000 distinct CDR3 sequences, about 5.2% of them seen only once. The specimen was blood, either unsorted or a sorted T cell fraction (not recorded which). The receptor set was obtained from a male donor with ankylosing spondylitis. CDR3s include the opening cysteine and the closing phenylalanine or tryptophan. The order of the fields is V gene, J gene, CDR3 protein.

TRBV4-1	TRBJ1-2	CASSQGPGSHGYTF
TRBV18	TRBJ2-7	CASLPRAGSEQYF
TRBV5-6	TRBJ1-6	CASSPLQGAGGSPLHF
TRBV7-2	TRBJ2-4	CASSAIPGGGPKNIQYF
TRBV13	TRBJ1-5	CASSIRGSGNQPQHF
TRBV20-1	TRBJ1-6	CSASSGTADSPLHF
TRBV29-1	TRBJ2-3	CSVVRTRHTDTQYF
TRBV6-1	TRBJ1-2	CASSQHNVDSDYGYTF
TRBV7-9	TRBJ2-7	CASSHSYGTAEYEQYF
TRBV4-2	TRBJ2-2	CASSQDSRYTGELFF
TRBV15	TRBJ2-2	CATSRIGTGELFF
TRBV5-5	TRBJ1-5	CASSKTGTGDYQPQHF
TRBV7-9	TRBJ2-7	CASSLEQVTYEQYF
TRBV29-1	TRBJ2-2	CISGVTGELFF
TRBV9	TRBJ1-5	CASSVDAGGQPQHF
TRBV7-2	TRBJ2-7	CASSTTYEQYF